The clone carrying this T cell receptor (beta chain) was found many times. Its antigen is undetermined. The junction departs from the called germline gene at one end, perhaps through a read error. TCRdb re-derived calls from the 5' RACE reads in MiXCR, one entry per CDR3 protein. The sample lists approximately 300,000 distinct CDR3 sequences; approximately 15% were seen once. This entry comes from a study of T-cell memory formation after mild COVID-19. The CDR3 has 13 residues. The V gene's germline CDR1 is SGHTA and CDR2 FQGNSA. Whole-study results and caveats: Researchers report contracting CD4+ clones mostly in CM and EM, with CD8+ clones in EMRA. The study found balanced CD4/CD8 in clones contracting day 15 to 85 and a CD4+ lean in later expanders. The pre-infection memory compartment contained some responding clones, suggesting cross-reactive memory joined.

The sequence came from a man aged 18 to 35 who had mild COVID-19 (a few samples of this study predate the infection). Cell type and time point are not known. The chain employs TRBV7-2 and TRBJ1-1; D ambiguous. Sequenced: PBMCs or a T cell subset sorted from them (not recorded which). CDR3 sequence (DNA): TGCGCCAGCAGCCTACGGATGAACACTGAAGCTTTCTTT. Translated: CASSLRMNTEAFF.